The TCR beta chain described here comes from a study of cytomegalovirus exposure and HLA in healthy donors. Germline lookup yields CDR1 MNHEY and CDR2 SVGAGI. The V end was cut by 4 bases, the J end by 2 bases, with 14 bases between. CDR3 size: 15 residues. A few counts support this clone. No antigen is known for it. General study results and limits: Roughly even sequencing depth across donors was the assumption behind the presence/absence analyses.

The PCR had 60 Vbeta and 13 Jbeta primers. Assay used: immunoSEQ multiplex PCR; TCRdb lists only in-frame clones, some missing. This repertoire shows about 190,000 clones, 75% to 90% found once; its top ten account for 1%. J is TRBJ1-2 and V is TRBV6-5, with D tentatively TRBD1 (6 bases). This TCR came from a boy aged 2 to 9 in good health and CMV-seronegative. The sample consisted of PBMCs. The CDR3 DNA sequence: TGTGCCAGCAGTTCAACCAACACAGGGAACTATGGCTACACCTTC. This encodes CASSSTNTGNYGYTF.